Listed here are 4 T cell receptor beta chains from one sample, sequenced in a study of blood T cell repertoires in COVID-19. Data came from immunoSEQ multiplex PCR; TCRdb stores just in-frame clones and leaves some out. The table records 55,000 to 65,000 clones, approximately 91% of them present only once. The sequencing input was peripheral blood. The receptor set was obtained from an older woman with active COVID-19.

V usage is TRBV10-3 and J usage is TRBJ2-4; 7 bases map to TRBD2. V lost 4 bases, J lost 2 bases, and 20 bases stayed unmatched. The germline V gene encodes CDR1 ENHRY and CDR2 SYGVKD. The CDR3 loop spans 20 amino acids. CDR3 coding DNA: TGTGCCATCAGTGCCGGGCGGGGGACCTTTCTTTTCTCGACCAAAAACATTCAGTACTTC. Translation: CAISAGRGTFLFSTKNIQYF.

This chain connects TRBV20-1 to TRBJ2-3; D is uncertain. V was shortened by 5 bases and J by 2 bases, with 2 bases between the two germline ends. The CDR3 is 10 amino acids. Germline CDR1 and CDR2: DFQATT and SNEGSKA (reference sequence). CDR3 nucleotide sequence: TGCAGTGCTTACACAGATACGCAGTATTTT. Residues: CSAYTDTQYF.

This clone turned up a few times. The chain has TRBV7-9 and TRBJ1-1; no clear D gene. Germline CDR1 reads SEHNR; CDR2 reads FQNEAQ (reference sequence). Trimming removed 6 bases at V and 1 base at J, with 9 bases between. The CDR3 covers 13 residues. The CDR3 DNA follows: TGTGCCAGCAGTCGGGAGACGAACACTGAAGCTTTCTTT. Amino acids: CASSRETNTEAFF.

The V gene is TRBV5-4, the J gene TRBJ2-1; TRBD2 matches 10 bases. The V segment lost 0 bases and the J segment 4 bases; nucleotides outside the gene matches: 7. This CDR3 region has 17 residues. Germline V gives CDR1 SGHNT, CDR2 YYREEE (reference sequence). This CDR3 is CASSLGSSGGAYNEQFF. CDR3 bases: TGTGCCAGCAGCTTGGGATCGAGCGGGGGGGCGTACAATGAGCAGTTCTTC.